Shown below are 11 T cell receptor beta chains from a single sample sequenced in a study of blood T cell repertoires in COVID-19 (dated by TCRdb to the early 2020s). Library preparation employed the immunoSEQ multiplex PCR assay. Here the immuneACCESS table is served through TCRdb, limited to in-frame sequences with V and J called. Missing clones are a known gap in these copies; in checked studies unresolved V genes cover under half, and the rest lacks a known reason. The sample records 99,000 or so clones, 80% to 85% of which are singletons. The ten largest clonotypes hold 1.5% to 2.5% of the sample. Material for sequencing was peripheral blood. These receptors came from a man aged 70-80 years with active or convalescent COVID-19.

The rearrangement joins TRBV28 to TRBJ2-7, with 8 bases identical to TRBD2. CDR1 is MDHEN, CDR2 SYDVKM, per germline. The J segment lost 3 bases and the V segment lost 2 bases, leaving 9 bases of the junction unmatched. The length of the CDR3 is 16 residues. CDR3 sequence reads: CASSLATGLGNYEQYF. For the CDR3, the DNA is TGTGCCAGCAGTTTAGCCACGGGACTAGGTAACTACGAGCAGTACTTC. Drawing the rest from reference TRBV28 and TRBJ2-7, the complete variable domain is DVKVTQSSRYLVKRTGEKVFLECVQDMDHENMFWYRQDPGLGLRLIYFSYDVKMKEKGDIPEGYSVSREKKERFSLILESASTNQTSMYLCASSLATGLGNYEQYFGPGTRLTVT.

This chain links TRBV28 with TRBJ1-1; 7 bases are a match to TRBD1. J was trimmed by 2 bases and V by 4 bases; bases with no gene match: 7. This CDR3 region has 15 residues. The germline gives CDR1 MDHEN, CDR2 SYDVKM. The CDR3 nucleotides are TGTGCCAGCAGTTCCGTCGGACAGGCAAACACTGAAGCTTTCTTT. Protein product: CASSSVGQANTEAFF.

Remarks on this clone: In the same sample, other DNA sequences code for this CDR3. The CDR3, as DNA: TGTGCCAGCAGCGCGGGGACAGCCGGAAACACCATATATTTT. Protein sequence: CASSAGTAGNTIYF. This chain connects TRBV9 to TRBJ1-3, with 7 bases that match TRBD1. V shed 3 bases, J shed 4 bases, and the junction held 4 bases outside the gene matches. CDR3 size: 14 residues. CDR1 is SGDLS, CDR2 YYNGEE, per germline.

V usage is TRBV5-6 and J usage is TRBJ1-4, with D perhaps TRBD1 (6 bases). Germline assignment: CDR1 SGHDT and CDR2 YYEEEE. The CDR3 consists of 14 residues. Trimming took 2 bases from V and 8 from J, leaving 13 bases between them. The CDR3 region has the DNA TGTGCCAGCAGCTTACAGGGCTCGTGGGAAAAACTGTTTTTT. It specifies CASSLQGSWEKLFF.

Remarks on this clone: Additional DNA sequences in this sample encode the identical CDR3. The genes are TRBV9 and TRBJ1-2; TRBD1 matches 8 bases. The CDR3 sequence is 15 residues long. The germline gives CDR1 SGDLS, CDR2 YYNGEE. The ends lost 4 bases at V and 5 bases at J; junction bases unmatched: 10. This chain's CDR3 is CASSTGTGGLYGYTF. The CDR3 DNA follows: TGTGCCAGCAGCACCGGGACAGGAGGGTTGTATGGCTACACCTTC. The whole variable domain, filled in from reference TRBV9 and TRBJ1-2, reads DSGVTQTPKHLITATGQRVTLRCSPRSGDLSVYWYQQSLDQGLQFLIQYYNGEERAKGNILERFSAQQFPDLHSELNLSSLELGDSALYFCASSTGTGGLYGYTFGSGTRLTVV.

This chain joins TRBV6-5 and TRBJ1-1; possibly TRBD1 for D (5 bases). The CDR3 covers 14 residues. V dropped 3 bases and J dropped 2 bases, with 10 bases sitting between them. Germline V gene sequence: CDR1 MNHEY, CDR2 SVGAGI. CDR3: CASSYRQINTEAFF. In DNA form, the CDR3 reads TGTGCCAGCAGTTATAGACAGATTAACACTGAAGCTTTCTTT.

Only one count was recorded for this clone. The J gene is TRBJ1-4, the V gene TRBV28, with TRBD1 matching over 7 bases. The CDR3 loop spans 15 amino acids. Germline assignment: CDR1 MDHEN and CDR2 SYDVKM. V shed 5 bases and J 3 bases; nucleotides not matched to a gene: 6. The CDR3 DNA is TGTGCCAGCAGTGTCAGGGGGGCGGCTAATGAAAAACTGTTTTTT. Protein: CASSVRGAANEKLFF.

This chain joins TRBV19 and TRBJ1-1; 7 nucleotides line up with TRBD1. This CDR3 spans 15 amino acids. In germline, CDR1 is LNHDA, CDR2 SQIVND (reference sequence). J lost 5 bases, V lost 4 bases, and 10 bases had no gene match. CDR3 in amino acids: CASSSRQGVGTEAFF. As DNA, the CDR3 is TGTGCCAGTAGTAGTAGGCAGGGGGTTGGGACTGAAGCTTTCTTT.

This clone was counted once. The rearrangement uses TRBV11-2 and TRBJ1-5, with unresolved D. With 0 bases removed from V and 4 bases from J, the gap between germline ends came to 10 bases. The CDR3 loop spans 15 amino acids. From germline, CDR1 is SGHAT and CDR2 FQNNGV. The chain's CDR3 is CASSLEPNRNQPQHF. CDR3 nucleotides: TGTGCCAGCAGCTTAGAGCCCAATCGGAATCAGCCCCAGCATTTT.

This clone was picked up one time. V and J are TRBV24-1 and TRBJ2-2, with TRBD1 identical over 8 bases. Looked up from germline, CDR1 is KGHDR and CDR2 is SFDVKD. This CDR3 contains 16 residues. Trimming cost V 3 bases and J 0 bases; bases outside gene matches: 2. The CDR3 here is CATSDPGQANTGELFF. The CDR3 DNA is TGTGCCACCAGTGATCCGGGACAGGCGAACACCGGGGAGCTGTTTTTT.

This clone was detected a few times. The chain uses TRBV28 and TRBJ1-1; TRBD1 is a possible D gene (6 bases). CDR1 and CDR2 (germline): MDHEN, SYDVKM. The CDR3 totals 16 residues. V gave up 5 bases and J gave up 5 bases, with 21 bases separating them. The CDR3 sequence is CASSRGGRGGITEAFF. CDR3 in DNA: TGTGCCAGCAGTCGCGGTGGTAGGGGGGGAATAACTGAAGCTTTCTTT.